Described below is a single T cell receptor (beta chain) sequence and its context. The sample belongs to a study of blood T cell repertoires in COVID-19. In the original analysis: Nucleated cell number was recorded as an estimate derived from reference gene primer amplification. Produced via immunoSEQ multiplex PCR; TCRdb's table is partial and in-frame only. The V and J calls and clone size come from that table; D and trimming were worked out from the DNA. In the table there are 190,000 or so clones, 65% to 85% of which are singletons. The V end lost 0 bases, the J end lost 0 bases, and 13 bases lay between the germline ends. CDR1 is SGHDT and CDR2 is YYEEEE in the germline V gene. The CDR3 loop spans 17 amino acids.

Material for sequencing was PBMCs or T cells enriched from blood (not recorded which). The chain uses TRBV5-6 and TRBJ1-3; the D is unclear. The origin of this receptor is a man in his forties who had recovered from COVID-19. The CDR3 sequence is CASSLVTDRYSGNTIYF. CDR3 coding DNA: TGTGCCAGCAGCTTGGTTACAGATCGATACTCTGGAAACACCATATATTTT.